These 32 T cell receptor beta chains share one sample of origin, sequenced in a study of OX40 agonist ivuxolimab in advanced cancers. Using immunoSEQ multiplex PCR, the repertoire was profiled, and TCRdb retains in-frame clones only, with some absent. The sample carries under 80,000 clones, around 80% recorded once. The sample in question was CD4+ or CD8+ T cells sorted from blood, obtained in a trial of the OX40 agonist ivuxolimab. The receptors stem from an adult with an advanced solid tumor such as melanoma, head and neck, liver or kidney cancer.

The V gene is TRBV7-9, the J gene TRBJ1-4; 9 positions agree with TRBD1. V trimming: 5 bases; J trimming: 10 bases; junction bases outside the gene matches: 5. The CDR3 has 13 amino acids. Germline CDR1 reads SEHNR; CDR2 reads FQNEAQ (reference sequence). DNA for the CDR3: TGTGCCAGCAGCCCCCGACAGGGGGGAAAACTGTTTTTT. The encoded protein is CASSPRQGGKLFF.

The genes are TRBV1 and TRBJ2-3; TRBD2, the table's D call, was not compared with the DNA. TRBV1 is given as a pseudogene. The CDR3 is 16 residues long. CDR3 nucleotides: TGCACCAGCAGCCAAGATCTCGCGGGGGGCGAAGATACGCAGTATTTT. Translating it yields CTSSQDLAGGEDTQYF.

CDR3 protein: CASSYTTGANSEAFF. Written as DNA, the CDR3 is TGTGCCAGCAGCTACACGACAGGAGCTAACTCGGAAGCTTTCTTT. This chain joins TRBV6-5 and TRBJ1-1; the D gene is possibly TRBD1 (6 bases). The CDR3 is 15 amino acids. V was trimmed by 6 bases and J by 8 bases, leaving 22 bases between them. The germline V gene encodes CDR1 MNHEY and CDR2 SVGAGI.

In DNA form, the CDR3 reads TGTGCCAGCAGCTCTCGGGGGTCCACGGGTCAGCCCCAGCATTTT. Its protein is CASSSRGSTGQPQHF. This rearrangement joins TRBV7-9 to TRBJ1-5; D may be TRBD1 (5 bases). The CDR3 loop spans 15 amino acids. Germline-derived CDR1 and CDR2 are SEHNR and FQNEAQ (reference sequence). Trimming took 4 bases from V and 6 from J, leaving 16 bases between them. Filled out from reference TRBV7-9 and TRBJ1-5, the complete variable domain reads DTGVSQNPRHKITKRGQNVTFRCDPISEHNRLYWYRQTLGQGPEFLTYFQNEAQLEKSRLLSDRFSAERPKGSFSTLEIQRTEQGDSAMYLCASSSRGSTGQPQHFGDGTRLSIL.

J is TRBJ1-5 and V is TRBV19, with D hard to call. Germline CDR1 reads LNHDA; CDR2 reads SQIVND (reference sequence). The germline V and J ends were trimmed by 1 base and 1 base, with 8 bases remaining between them. This CDR3 has 15 residues. The CDR3 DNA reads TGTGCCAGTAGTATAGGTGGTAGCAGCAATCAGCCCCAGCATTTT. This gives the protein CASSIGGSSNQPQHF.

This clone was seen only once. This chain connects TRBV6-5 to TRBJ1-3; D remains ambiguous. CDR3 length equals 14 residues. Trimming removed 8 bases at V and 1 base at J, with 12 bases between. Germline V gene lookup returns CDR1 MNHEY and CDR2 SVGAGI. CDR3 loop: CASGLLGSGNTIYF. CDR3 coding DNA: TGTGCCAGCGGATTACTTGGTTCTGGAAACACCATATATTTT.

The V gene is TRBV2, the J gene TRBJ2-1; 8 bases are shared with TRBD2. Trimming at V came to 6 bases and at J to 3 bases, leaving 7 bases not matched to a gene. Germline CDR1 reads SNHLY; CDR2 reads FYNNEI. This CDR3 region has 15 residues. The DNA for the CDR3 is TGTGCCAGCAGAATTAGCGGGGTGCACTACAATGAGCAGTTCTTC. It is translated as CASRISGVHYNEQFF.

The chain joins TRBV5-4 to TRBJ1-2; 10 positions agree with TRBD1. The germline gives CDR1 SGHNT, CDR2 YYREEE (reference sequence). This CDR3 is built from 14 residues. Losses at the gene ends were 4 bases for V and 7 bases for J; bases not matched to a gene: 7. DNA of the CDR3: TGTGCCAGCAGCGCGGGACAGGGGACGGGTGGCTACACCTTC. Its translation is CASSAGQGTGGYTF.

This clone was detected once. The chain has TRBV6-6 and TRBJ1-1; weak D call: TRBD1 (6 bases). There are 14 residues in the CDR3. The V and J ends lost 5 bases and 5 bases respectively, with 15 bases between them. The germline gives CDR1 MNHNY, CDR2 SVGAGI (reference sequence). The CDR3 sequence: CASSRGTRVTEAFF. As DNA, the CDR3 is TGTGCCAGCAGTAGGGGGACCCGGGTTACTGAAGCTTTCTTT.

The CDR3: CASSPGTGRNTQYF. DNA of the CDR3: TGCGCCAGCAGCCCCGGGACAGGGAGAAATACGCAGTATTTT. The chain links TRBV5-1 to TRBJ2-3, with TRBD1 matching 9 bases. Germline-derived CDR1 and CDR2 are SGHRS and YFSETQ. The V gene end was trimmed by 4 bases and the J gene end by 7 bases; junction bases not matched to a gene: 7. This CDR3 region has 14 residues. Full variable domain (outside the CDR3, taken from reference TRBV5-1 and TRBJ2-3): KAGVTQTPRYLIKTRGQQVTLSCSPISGHRSVSWYQQTPGQGLQFLFEYFSETQRNKGNFPGRFSGRQFSNSRSEMNVSTLELGDSALYLCASSPGTGRNTQYFGPGTRLTVL.

CDR3 sequence reads: CASSEYGAGWAGELFF. The CDR3 nucleotides read TGTGCCAGCAGTGAATATGGAGCAGGGTGGGCCGGGGAGCTGTTTTTT. J is TRBJ2-2 and V is TRBV25-1; possible D gene TRBD1, 5 bases. V was clipped by 0 bases and J by 6 bases, with 14 bases between them. The CDR3 contains 16 residues. CDR1 and CDR2 (germline): MGHDK, SYGVNS. Looking up the rest from reference TRBV25-1 and TRBJ2-2 gives the full variable domain: EADIYQTPRYLVIGTGKKITLECSQTMGHDKMYWYQQDPGMELHLIHYSYGVNSTEKGDLSSESTVSRIRTEHFPLTLESARPSHTSQYLCASSEYGAGWAGELFFGEGSRLTVL.

The V gene is TRBV19, the J gene TRBJ2-7; perhaps TRBD1 as D (5 bases). This CDR3 has 13 residues. Looked up from germline, CDR1 is LNHDA and CDR2 is SQIVND (reference sequence). Trimming removed 6 bases from V and 3 bases from J, with 12 bases in between. Here the CDR3 DNA reads TGTGCCAGTAGCGGACAACTTAACTACGAGCAGTACTTC. Protein sequence: CASSGQLNYEQYF.

A single count supports this clone. J is TRBJ2-3 and V is TRBV27; the D is unclear. CDR3 length: 17 amino acids. Germline V gene sequence: CDR1 MNHEY, CDR2 SMNVEV (reference sequence). The V and J ends lost 1 base and 0 bases respectively, with 14 bases between them. CDR3: CASSLWTVGRSTDTQYF. The CDR3 nucleotides read TGTGCCAGCAGTTTATGGACGGTCGGTCGAAGCACAGATACGCAGTATTTT.

The rearrangement links TRBV14 to TRBJ2-5; no clear D. Trimming took 0 bases from V and 5 from J, leaving 10 bases between them. This CDR3 region has 14 residues. CDR1 and CDR2 (germline): SGHDN, FVKESK. Here the CDR3 DNA reads TGTGCCAGCAGCCAAGACCCATTCCGGGAGACCCAGTACTTC. It is translated as CASSQDPFRETQYF.

The chain recombines TRBV6-1 with TRBJ2-7, with D tentatively TRBD2 (5 bases). The CDR3 runs to 13 residues. The V gene's germline CDR1 is MNHNS and CDR2 SASEGT. V lost 6 bases and J lost 1, with 10 bases in between. CDR3 bases: TGTGCCAGCAGCCCGGAGGCGTCCTACGAGCAGTACTTC. Its protein product is CASSPEASYEQYF.

V usage is TRBV18 and J usage is TRBJ2-7; D gene ambiguous. The CDR3 covers 13 residues. V was trimmed by 6 bases and J by 3 bases, leaving 12 bases between them. Germline V gene lookup returns CDR1 KGHSH and CDR2 LQKENI. The CDR3 is CASSPDLNYEQYF. CDR3 sequence (DNA): TGTGCCAGCTCCCCCGACCTGAACTACGAGCAGTACTTC.

The chain uses TRBV27 and TRBJ2-3; TRBD2 agrees at 11 bases. The V segment lost 6 bases and the J segment 6 bases; nucleotides outside the gene matches: 8. The CDR3 contains 15 residues. CDR1 is MNHEY and CDR2 is SMNVEV in the germline V gene (reference sequence). CDR3 DNA sequence: TGTGCCAGCAGCTTACTAGCGGGAGAGGGGGATACGCAGTATTTT. Amino acid sequence: CASSLLAGEGDTQYF.

This clone was observed a single time. The chain is built from TRBV5-1 and TRBJ1-1; possible D gene TRBD1, 5 bases. This CDR3 comprises 14 residues. V was shortened by 2 bases and J by 1 base, with 9 bases between the two germline ends. Germline values: CDR1 SGHRS, CDR2 YFSETQ. The CDR3 nucleotides read TGCGCCAGCAGCTTTGGGGGTGGGAACACTGAAGCTTTCTTT. This codes for CASSFGGGNTEAFF.

The chain links TRBV19 to TRBJ1-1, with a tentative D call TRBD1 (5 bases). Germline V gene sequence: CDR1 LNHDA, CDR2 SQIVND (reference sequence). This CDR3 spans 15 amino acids. Trimming shortened V by 5 bases and J by 3 bases, and 16 bases separated the two germline ends. This chain's CDR3 is CASSGRTLGHTEAFF. As DNA, the CDR3 is TGTGCCAGTAGTGGAAGGACACTCGGGCACACTGAAGCTTTCTTT.

V is TRBV19 and J is TRBJ2-1, with D tentatively TRBD1 or TRBD2 (6 bases each). The CDR3 consists of 21 residues. CDR1 is LNHDA and CDR2 is SQIVND in the germline V gene (reference sequence). V lost 3 bases and J 7 bases, leaving 34 bases between the germline ends. CDR3 bases: TGTGCCAGTAGTATCGGAGGGGTTTGGACAGTGCGCCCTTCCTCGGGGAATGAGCAGTTCTTC. This sequence encodes CASSIGGVWTVRPSSGNEQFF.

This chain connects TRBV7-9 to TRBJ2-3; D gene uncertain. V was pared by 4 bases and J by 7 bases, with 9 bases between. CDR1 and CDR2 (germline): SEHNR, FQNEAQ (reference sequence). This CDR3 comprises 12 residues. In DNA, the CDR3 is TGTGCCAGCAGCTCTACTGATCATACGCAGTATTTT. Residues: CASSSTDHTQYF.

The chain is built from TRBV28 and TRBJ2-2, with D unresolved. V shed 7 bases and J shed 3 bases, with 9 bases lying between them. This CDR3 is 13 amino acids long. The germline V gene encodes CDR1 MDHEN and CDR2 SYDVKM. In nucleotides, the CDR3 is TGTGCCAGCATGGGTGTTCACACCGGGGAGCTGTTTTTT. Translation: CASMGVHTGELFF.

This clone was observed a few times. CDR3 sequence: CASSSGRVNEQFF. The DNA of the CDR3 is TGTGCCAGCAGCTCGGGACGGGTTAATGAGCAGTTCTTC. The chain carries TRBV7-2 and TRBJ2-1; D possibly uses TRBD1 or TRBD2 (5 bases each). Looked up from germline, CDR1 is SGHTA and CDR2 is FQGNSA. V was clipped by 4 bases and J by 7 bases, with 11 bases between them. There are 13 residues in the CDR3.

V gene TRBV9 combines with J gene TRBJ1-1; D remains unclear. The V gene lost 3 bases and the J gene lost 2 bases, with 11 bases spanning the gap. In germline, CDR1 is SGDLS, CDR2 YYNGEE. The CDR3 is made up of 14 amino acids. This chain's CDR3 is CASSESIYNTEAFF. CDR3 DNA: TGTGCCAGCAGCGAGTCCATATACAACACTGAAGCTTTCTTT.

The chain combines TRBV27 with TRBJ2-7; 9 bases are shared with TRBD1. This CDR3 has 19 residues. V shed 5 bases and J 0 bases; nucleotides not matched to a gene: 17. CDR1 is MNHEY and CDR2 is SMNVEV in the germline V gene (reference sequence). The CDR3 protein is CASSPGGTGNRRSSYEQYF. The DNA of the CDR3 is TGTGCCAGCAGTCCCGGCGGGACAGGGAACCGAAGAAGCTCCTACGAGCAGTACTTC.

The chain links TRBV7-8 to TRBJ1-3; TRBD1 might be the D (6 bases). The CDR3 is made up of 16 amino acids. V was pared by 1 base and J by 0 bases, with 10 bases between. The V gene's germline CDR1 is SGHVS and CDR2 FQNEAQ. CDR3 bases: TGTGCCAGCAGCTTAGGGGGAGGGGGCTCTGGAAACACCATATATTTT. Translated: CASSLGGGGSGNTIYF.

This chain connects TRBV5-6 to TRBJ2-1; TRBD2 might be the D (5 bases). The CDR3 spans 15 residues. Germline V gene lookup returns CDR1 SGHDT and CDR2 YYEEEE. Trimming pared 4 bases from V and 8 bases from J, leaving 19 bases between. CDR3 protein: CASSTMDSRLDEQFF. The CDR3 DNA follows: TGTGCCAGCAGCACCATGGACTCCAGATTGGATGAGCAGTTCTTC.

This rearrangement joins TRBV20-1 to TRBJ1-1; a weak D match, TRBD1 (5 bases). The germline V gene encodes CDR1 DFQATT and CDR2 SNEGSKA (reference sequence). The CDR3 runs to 11 residues. Trimming stripped 5 bases from V and 5 bases from J, with 9 bases between. The CDR3: CSAPQGTEAFF. DNA for the CDR3: TGCAGTGCTCCCCAGGGAACTGAAGCTTTCTTT.

The rearrangement links TRBV19 to TRBJ1-4; no definite D call. V lost 2 bases to trimming and J lost 0 bases, with 13 bases between them. Germline loops: CDR1 LNHDA, CDR2 SQIVND (reference sequence). CDR3 size: 17 residues. In DNA form, the CDR3 reads TGTGCCAGTAGTATAAGTCCCGACCCAGCAACTAATGAAAAACTGTTTTTT. Its protein is CASSISPDPATNEKLFF.

CDR3 coding DNA: TGCGCCAGCAGCCAAGAACCGTCTCCGCGGCGGAAGGGCACTGAGCAGTTCTTC. Amino acids: CASSQEPSPRRKGTEQFF. V usage is TRBV4-1 and J usage is TRBJ2-1, with D uncertain. The germline gives CDR1 MGHRA, CDR2 YSYEKL. The CDR3 sequence is 18 residues long. Trimming cost V 0 bases and J 9 bases, with 24 bases left between them.

A word on this clone: Other nucleotide sequences in the sample specify the same CDR3. The chain is built from TRBV28 and TRBJ2-2; TRBD1 is a possible D gene (5 bases). Germline V gene data show CDR1 as MDHEN and CDR2 as SYDVKM. Trimming took 4 bases from V and 1 from J, leaving 7 bases between them. This CDR3 has 14 residues. CDR3 in amino acids: CASSSGQNTGELFF. The CDR3 DNA reads TGTGCCAGCAGTTCCGGACAGAACACCGGGGAGCTGTTTTTT.

The chain employs TRBV7-8 and TRBJ2-5; 7 bases map to TRBD1. V trimming: 5 bases; J trimming: 5 bases; junction bases outside the gene matches: 8. The CDR3 length is 14 residues. Germline V gene sequence: CDR1 SGHVS, CDR2 FQNEAQ. The CDR3 bases are TGTGCCAGCAGCCCAAACAGGGGTGCGGAGACCCAGTACTTC. It yields the protein CASSPNRGAETQYF.